Below, one TCR beta chain is given with its context. Antigen: not known. Trimming cost V 5 bases and J 4 bases; bases outside gene matches: 8. From germline, CDR1 is MNHNY and CDR2 SVGAGI (reference sequence). This CDR3 spans 15 amino acids. The sample originates from a study of cytomegalovirus exposure and HLA in healthy donors. Vbeta (60) and Jbeta (13) primers were used in the PCR. Assay: immunoSEQ multiplex PCR; the TCRdb copy retains only in-frame clones and omits some. The repertoire holds about 220,000 clones, with roughly 87% as singletons. Study-wide findings and caveats: The study listed some 160 cytomegalovirus-associated TCR beta chains. A missense variant in DCLRE1C was later tied to TCR beta V- and J-gene trimming. Certain sequence variants were highly shared and formed a cluster, and this cluster was likely a sequencing artifact. CMV serostatus was the sole immune exposure information available.

The rearrangement joins TRBV6-6 to TRBJ1-1; 9 bases match TRBD1. Sequencing input: PBMCs. The clonotype originates from a man aged 35-49 years in good health and CMV-seropositive. The DNA for the CDR3 is TGTGCCAGCAGTGATCCACAGGGGGCGGGCACTGAAGCTTTCTTT. Its translation is CASSDPQGAGTEAFF.